This T cell receptor beta chain was sequenced during a study of T cell changes during pregnancy in multiple sclerosis. The germline gives CDR1 SGHTA, CDR2 FQGTGA. The CDR3 is 15 amino acids. With 4 bases removed from V and 2 bases from J, the gap between germline ends came to 12 bases. TCRdb keeps only in-frame clones here, not all; method: immunoSEQ multiplex PCR. The sample has more than 30,000 clones; approximately 91% are singletons. Material: CD8+ T cells from peripheral blood mononuclear cells, obtained in the second trimester of pregnancy. The rearrangement joins TRBV7-3 to TRBJ2-1; tentatively, D is TRBD2 (5 bases). The sequence was obtained from a female donor with multiple sclerosis, enrolled in a pregnancy study. CDR3 amino acids: CASSYERHPYNEQFF. For the CDR3, the DNA is TGTGCCAGCAGCTATGAGCGGCATCCCTACAATGAGCAGTTCTTC.